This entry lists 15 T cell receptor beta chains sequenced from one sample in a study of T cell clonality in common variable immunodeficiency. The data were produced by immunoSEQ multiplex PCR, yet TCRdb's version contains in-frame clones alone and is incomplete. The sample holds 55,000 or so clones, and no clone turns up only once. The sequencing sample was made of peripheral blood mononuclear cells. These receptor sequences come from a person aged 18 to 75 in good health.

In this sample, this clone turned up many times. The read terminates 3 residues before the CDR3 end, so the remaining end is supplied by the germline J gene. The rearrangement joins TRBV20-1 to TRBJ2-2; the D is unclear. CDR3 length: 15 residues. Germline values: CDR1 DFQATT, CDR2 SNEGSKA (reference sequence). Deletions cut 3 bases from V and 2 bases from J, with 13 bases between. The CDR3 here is CSASSFRLNTGELFF. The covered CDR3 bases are TGCAGTGCTAGTTCGTTCAGGCTTAACACCGGGGAG.

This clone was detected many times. The DNA read from the CDR3 is TGTGCCAGCAGTGAACGAGCGGTCGGGGGATTCCTCTACAATGAG. It specifies CASSERAVGGFLYNE. The entire CDR3 reads CASSERAVGGFLYNEQFF. V gene TRBV2 combines with J gene TRBJ2-1; maybe TRBD2 (6 bases). The observed sequence ends 3 residues before the CDR3 terminus, with the missing tail filled in from the germline J gene. Trimming removed 2 bases at V and 3 bases at J, with 20 bases between. This CDR3 is 18 amino acids long. Per the germline V gene, CDR1 is SNHLY and CDR2 is FYNNEI.

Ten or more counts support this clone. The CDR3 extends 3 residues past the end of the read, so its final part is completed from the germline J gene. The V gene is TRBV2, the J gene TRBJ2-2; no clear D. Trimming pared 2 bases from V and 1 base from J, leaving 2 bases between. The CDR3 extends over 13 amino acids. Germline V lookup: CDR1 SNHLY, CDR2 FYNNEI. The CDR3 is CASSEQNTGELFF. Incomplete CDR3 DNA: TGTGCCAGCAGTGAACAGAACACCGGGGAG.

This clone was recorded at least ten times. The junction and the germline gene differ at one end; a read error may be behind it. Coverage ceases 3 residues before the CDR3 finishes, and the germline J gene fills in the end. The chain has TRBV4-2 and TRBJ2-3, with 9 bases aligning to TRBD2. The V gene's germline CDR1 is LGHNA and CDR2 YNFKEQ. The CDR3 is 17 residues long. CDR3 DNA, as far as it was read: TGCGCCAGCAGCCAAGATCGGCGGGGGGGCGGAGGAGATACG. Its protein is CASSQDRRGGGGDT. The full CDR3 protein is CASSQDRRGGGGDTQYF.

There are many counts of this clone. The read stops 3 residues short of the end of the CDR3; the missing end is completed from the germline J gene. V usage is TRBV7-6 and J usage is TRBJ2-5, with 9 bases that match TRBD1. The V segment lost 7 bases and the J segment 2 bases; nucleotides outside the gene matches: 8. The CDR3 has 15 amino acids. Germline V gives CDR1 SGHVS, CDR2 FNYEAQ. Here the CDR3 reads CASMAPGQGQETQYF. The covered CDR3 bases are TGTGCCAGCATGGCCCCGGGACAGGGTCAAGAGACC.

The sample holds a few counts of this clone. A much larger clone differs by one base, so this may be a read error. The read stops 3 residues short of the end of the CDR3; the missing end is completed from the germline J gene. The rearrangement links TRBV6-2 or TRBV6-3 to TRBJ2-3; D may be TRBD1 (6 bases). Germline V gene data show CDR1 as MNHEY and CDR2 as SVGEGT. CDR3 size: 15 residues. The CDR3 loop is CASSYGQYSNQPQYF. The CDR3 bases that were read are TGTGCCAGCAGTTACGGACAGTATAGCAATCAGCCG.

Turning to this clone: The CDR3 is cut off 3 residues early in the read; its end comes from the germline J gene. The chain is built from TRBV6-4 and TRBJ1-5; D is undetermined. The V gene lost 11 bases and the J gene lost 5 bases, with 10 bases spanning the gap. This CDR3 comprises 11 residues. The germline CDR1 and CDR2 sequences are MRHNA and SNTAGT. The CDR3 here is CARFTDQPQHF. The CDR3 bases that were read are TGTGCCCGTTTTACAGATCAGCCC.

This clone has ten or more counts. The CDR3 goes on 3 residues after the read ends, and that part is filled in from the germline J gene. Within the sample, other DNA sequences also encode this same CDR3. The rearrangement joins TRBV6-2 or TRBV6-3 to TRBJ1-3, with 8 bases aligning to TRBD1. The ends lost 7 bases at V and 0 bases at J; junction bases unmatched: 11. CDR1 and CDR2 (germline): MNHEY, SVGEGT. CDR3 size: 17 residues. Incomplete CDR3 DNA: TGTGCCAGCACCCGGACAGGGTCGGCCTCCTCTGGAAACACC. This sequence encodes CASTRTGSASSGNT. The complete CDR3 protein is CASTRTGSASSGNTIYF.

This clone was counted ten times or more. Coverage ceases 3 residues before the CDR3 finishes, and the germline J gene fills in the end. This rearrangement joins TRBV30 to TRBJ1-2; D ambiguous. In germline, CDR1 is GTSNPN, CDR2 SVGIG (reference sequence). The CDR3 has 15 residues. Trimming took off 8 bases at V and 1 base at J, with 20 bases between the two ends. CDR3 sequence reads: CAGTLSPELNYGYTF. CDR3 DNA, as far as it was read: TGTGCCGGTACGCTCTCCCCCGAACTTAACTATGGC.

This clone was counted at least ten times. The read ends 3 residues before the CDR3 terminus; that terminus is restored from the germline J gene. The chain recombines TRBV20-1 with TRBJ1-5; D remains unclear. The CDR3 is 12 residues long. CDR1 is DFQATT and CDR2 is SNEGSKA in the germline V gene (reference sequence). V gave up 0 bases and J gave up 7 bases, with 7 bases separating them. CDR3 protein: CSAREGTQPQHF. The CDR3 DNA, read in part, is TGCAGTGCTAGAGAGGGCACCCAGCCC.

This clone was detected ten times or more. The CDR3 loop is CASGDREGNEQFF. The sequenced part of the CDR3 DNA is TGTGCCAGTGGGGACAGGGAAGGCAATGAG. This chain links TRBV19 with TRBJ2-1; TRBD1 aligns across 9 bases. The missing CDR3 end, 3 residues past where the read stops, is filled in from the germline J gene. Germline V gene sequence: CDR1 LNHDA, CDR2 SQIVND (reference sequence). Losses at the gene ends were 8 bases for V and 6 bases for J; bases not matched to a gene: 5. CDR3 size: 13 residues. The full variable domain, with the rest looked up from reference TRBV19 and TRBJ2-1, is DGGITQSPKYLFRKEGQNVTLSCEQNLNHDAMYWYRQDPGQGLRLIYYSQIVNDFQKGDIAEGYSVSREKKESFPLTVTSAQKNPTAFYLCASGDREGNEQFFGPGTRLTVL.

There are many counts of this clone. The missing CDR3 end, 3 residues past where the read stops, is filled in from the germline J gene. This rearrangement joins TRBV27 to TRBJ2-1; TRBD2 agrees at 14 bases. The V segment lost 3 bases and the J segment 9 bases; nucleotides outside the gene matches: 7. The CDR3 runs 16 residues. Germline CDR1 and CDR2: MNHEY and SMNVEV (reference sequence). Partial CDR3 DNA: TGTGCCAGCAGTTTTCAGACTAGCGGGGGGGCAAGTGAG. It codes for CASSFQTSGGASE. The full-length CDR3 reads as CASSFQTSGGASEQFF.

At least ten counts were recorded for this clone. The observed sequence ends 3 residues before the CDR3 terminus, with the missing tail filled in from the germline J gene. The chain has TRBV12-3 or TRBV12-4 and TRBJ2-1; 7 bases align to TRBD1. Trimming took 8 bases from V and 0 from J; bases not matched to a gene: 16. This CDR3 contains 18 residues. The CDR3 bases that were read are TGTGCCAGCGAACAGACAGGGCACTACAGCCCCTCCTACAATGAG. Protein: CASEQTGHYSPSYNE. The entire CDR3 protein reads CASEQTGHYSPSYNEQFF.

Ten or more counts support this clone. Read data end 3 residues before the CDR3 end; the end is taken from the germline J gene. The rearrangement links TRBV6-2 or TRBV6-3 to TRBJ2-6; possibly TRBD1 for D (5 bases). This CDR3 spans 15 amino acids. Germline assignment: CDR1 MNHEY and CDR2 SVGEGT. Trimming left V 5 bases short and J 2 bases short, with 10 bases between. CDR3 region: CASSDRQTGANVLTF. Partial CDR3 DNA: TGTGCCAGCAGTGACCGACAGACTGGGGCCAACGTC.

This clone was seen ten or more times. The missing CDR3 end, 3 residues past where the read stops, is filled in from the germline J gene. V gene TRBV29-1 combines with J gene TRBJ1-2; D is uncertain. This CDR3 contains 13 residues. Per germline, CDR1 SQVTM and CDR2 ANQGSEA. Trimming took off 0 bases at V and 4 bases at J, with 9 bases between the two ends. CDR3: CSVEDGQRYGYTF. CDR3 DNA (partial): TGCAGCGTTGAAGATGGTCAGCGCTATGGC.